This T cell receptor (beta chain) comes out of a study of cytomegalovirus exposure and HLA in healthy donors. This clone was seen a single time. This CDR3 spans 15 amino acids. Germline assignment: CDR1 LNHDA and CDR2 SQIVND (reference sequence). V dropped 5 bases and J dropped 0; count of bases not matched to a gene: 6. Sequencing was performed with immunoSEQ multiplex PCR; in TCRdb, only in-frame clones are kept and a portion is missing. Counted here are over 200,000 clones, around nine tenths occurring once; the ten biggest clones make up about 2%. This rearrangement joins TRBV19 to TRBJ2-7, with TRBD1 matching over 8 bases. The receptor was derived from a woman between 18 and 29 years old in good health and CMV-seropositive. The material sequenced was PBMCs. CDR3 in DNA: TGTGCCAGTAGTGCGAGGGACAGGAGCTCCTACGAGCAGTACTTC. It codes for CASSARDRSSYEQYF.